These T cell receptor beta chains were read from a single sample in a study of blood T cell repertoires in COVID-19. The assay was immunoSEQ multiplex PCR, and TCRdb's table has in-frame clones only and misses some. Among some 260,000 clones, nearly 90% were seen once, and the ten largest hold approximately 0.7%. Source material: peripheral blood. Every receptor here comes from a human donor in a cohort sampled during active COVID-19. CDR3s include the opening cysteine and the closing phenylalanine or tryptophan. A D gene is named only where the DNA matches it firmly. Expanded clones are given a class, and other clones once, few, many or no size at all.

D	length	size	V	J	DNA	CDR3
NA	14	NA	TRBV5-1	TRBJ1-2	TGCGCCAGCAGCTCGACCGCGGGGGCGAATGGCTACACCTTC	CASSSTAGANGYTF
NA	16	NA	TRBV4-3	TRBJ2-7	TGCGCCAGCAGCCAAGTCGACAGAGCTAACTCCTACGAGCAGTACTTC	CASSQVDRANSYEQYF
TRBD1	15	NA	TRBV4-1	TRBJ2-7	TGCGCCAGCAGCCGGGTGGGGACAGGGGGCGCTTGGCAGTACTTC	CASSRVGTGGAWQYF
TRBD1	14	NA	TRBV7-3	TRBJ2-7	TGTGCCAGCAGCTTAGGGGCAGGGGGCAGCGAGCAGTACTTC	CASSLGAGGSEQYF
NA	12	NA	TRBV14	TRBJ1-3	TGTGCCAGCAGCCAAGACAGGAACACCATATATTTT	CASSQDRNTIYF
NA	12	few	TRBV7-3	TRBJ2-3	TGTGCCAGCAGCTTCGGCACAGATACGCAGTATTTT	CASSFGTDTQYF
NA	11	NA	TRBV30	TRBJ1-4	TGTGCCTGGAGTTCTTCCGAAAAACTGTTTTTT	CAWSSSEKLFF
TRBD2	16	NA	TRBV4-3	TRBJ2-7	TGCGCCAGCAGCCAAGTGGTAGCGGGACTTACTACGCAGCAGTACTTC	CASSQVVAGLTTQQYF
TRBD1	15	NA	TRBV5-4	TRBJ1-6	TGTGCCAGCAGCTTCTCTAGGACAGGGTACTCACCCCTCCACTTT	CASSFSRTGYSPLHF
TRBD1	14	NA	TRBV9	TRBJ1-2	TGTGCCAGCCAGGGGGCGTTAGCTAACTATGGCTACACCTTC	CASQGALANYGYTF
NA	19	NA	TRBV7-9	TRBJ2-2	TGTGCCAGCAGCTTAAGGACAGTAACCCAACGCAGAAACACCGGGGAGCTGTTTTTT	CASSLRTVTQRRNTGELFF
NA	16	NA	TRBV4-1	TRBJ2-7	TGCGCCAGCAGCCGGGGACTGACGAGCTCCTCCTACGAGCAGTACTTC	CASSRGLTSSSYEQYF
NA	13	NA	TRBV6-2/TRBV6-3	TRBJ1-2	TGTGCCAGCAGTTTTGGACAGATCTATGGCTACACCTTC	CASSFGQIYGYTF
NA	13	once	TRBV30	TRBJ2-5	TGTGCCTGGAGTGTGGGGGCAGAAGAGACCCAGTACTTC	CAWSVGAEETQYF
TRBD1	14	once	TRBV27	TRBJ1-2	TGTGCCAGCACCCCCGGGACAGGGATCGGTGGCTACACCTTC	CASTPGTGIGGYTF
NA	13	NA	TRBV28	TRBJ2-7	TGTGCCAGCAGTTCAGGGGAACCCTACGAGCAGTACTTC	CASSSGEPYEQYF
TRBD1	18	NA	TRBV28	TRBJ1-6	TGTGCCAGCAGTCCGCCGTTCCGGGACAGGGGGCTTACTTCACCCCTCCACTTT	CASSPPFRDRGLTSPLHF
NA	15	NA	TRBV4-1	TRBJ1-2	TGCGCCAGCAGCCAAGAGTGGGGCGGGGGGTACGGCTACACCTTC	CASSQEWGGGYGYTF
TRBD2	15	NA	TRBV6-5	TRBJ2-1	TGTGCCAGCAGCCCGGGGCTAGCGGGGGGACGAGAGCAGTTCTTC	CASSPGLAGGREQFF
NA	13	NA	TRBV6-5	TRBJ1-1	TGTGCCAGCAGTCAACACACGAACACTGAAGCTTTCTTT	CASSQHTNTEAFF
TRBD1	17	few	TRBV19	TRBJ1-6	TGTGCCAGTAGTATTGGACAGGGTCGGGCTAAGGATTCACCCCTCCACTTT	CASSIGQGRAKDSPLHF
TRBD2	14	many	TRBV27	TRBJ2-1	TGTGCCAGCAGTTCACGAAGCGGGATGGATGAGCAGTTCTTC	CASSSRSGMDEQFF